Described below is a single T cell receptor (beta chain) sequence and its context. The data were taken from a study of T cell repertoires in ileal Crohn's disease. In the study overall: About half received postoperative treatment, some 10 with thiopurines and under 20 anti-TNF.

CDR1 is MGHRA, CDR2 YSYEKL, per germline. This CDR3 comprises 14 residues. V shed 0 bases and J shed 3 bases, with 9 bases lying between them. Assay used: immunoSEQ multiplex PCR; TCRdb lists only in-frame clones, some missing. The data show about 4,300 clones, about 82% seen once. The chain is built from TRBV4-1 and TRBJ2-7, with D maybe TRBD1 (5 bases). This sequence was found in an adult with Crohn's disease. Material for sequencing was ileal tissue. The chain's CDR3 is CASSQDDRLYEQYF. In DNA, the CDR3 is TGCGCCAGCAGCCAAGATGACAGACTCTACGAGCAGTACTTC.